This TCR beta chain comes out of a study of shared clonotypes between healthy human individuals. The CDR3 is 14 amino acids. Germline V gives CDR1 MNHNY, CDR2 SVGAGI (reference sequence). V lost 7 bases and J 0 bases, leaving 10 bases between the germline ends. Positively selected for CCR7, the CD45RO-negative cells used as naive CD8 cells excluded terminally differentiated effector memory CD45RA+ cells. Sequencing was performed with immunoSEQ multiplex PCR; in TCRdb, only in-frame clones are kept and a portion is missing. Of roughly 2 million clones in the sample, about 94% were seen once. V usage is TRBV6-6 and J usage is TRBJ2-1; the D is unclear. The TCR was taken from a man aged 18 to 29 in good health. Material for sequencing was naive CD8+ T cells sorted from blood. The CDR3 DNA reads as TGTGCCAGCACATCCAGGATCTCCTACAATGAGCAGTTCTTC. Translating it yields CASTSRISYNEQFF.